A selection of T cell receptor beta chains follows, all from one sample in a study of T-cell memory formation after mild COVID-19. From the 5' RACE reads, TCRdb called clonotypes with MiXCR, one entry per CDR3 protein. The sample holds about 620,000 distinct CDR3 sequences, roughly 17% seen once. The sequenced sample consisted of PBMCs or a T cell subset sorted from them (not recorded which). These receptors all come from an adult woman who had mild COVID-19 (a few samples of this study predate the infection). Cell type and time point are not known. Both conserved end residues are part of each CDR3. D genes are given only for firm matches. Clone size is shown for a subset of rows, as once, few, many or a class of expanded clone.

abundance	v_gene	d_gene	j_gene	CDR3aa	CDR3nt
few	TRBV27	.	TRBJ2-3	CASSSILKADTQYF	TGTGCCAGCAGTTCGATTTTGAAAGCAGATACGCAGTATTTT
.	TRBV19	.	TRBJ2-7	CASSTITGSDYEQYF	TGTGCCAGTAGTACAATCACCGGTTCTGACTACGAGCAGTACTTC
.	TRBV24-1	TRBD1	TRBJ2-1	CATSESTGGSYNEQFF	TGTGCCACCAGTGAATCCACAGGGGGCTCCTACAATGAGCAGTTCTTC
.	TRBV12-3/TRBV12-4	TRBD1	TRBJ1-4	CASKRDRGVEKLFF	TGTGCCAGCAAAAGAGACAGGGGTGTCGAAAAACTGTTTTTT
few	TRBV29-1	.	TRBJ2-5	CSVDGVQETQYF	TGCAGCGTTGACGGGGTACAAGAGACCCAGTACTTC
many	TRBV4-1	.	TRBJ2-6	CASSQDMTGAVGANVLTF	TGCGCCAGCAGCCAAGATATGACGGGGGCGGTCGGGGCCAACGTCCTGACTTTC
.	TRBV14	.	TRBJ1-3	CASSYGGNTIYF	TGTGCCAGCAGCTATGGGGGAAACACCATATATTTT
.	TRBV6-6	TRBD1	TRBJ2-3	CASSRRDSSTDTQYF	TGTGCCAGCAGTCGACGGGACAGTAGCACAGATACGCAGTATTTT
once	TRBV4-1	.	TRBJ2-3	CASSQGPTGTQYF	TGCGCCAGCAGCCAAGGCCCCACAGGTACGCAGTATTTT
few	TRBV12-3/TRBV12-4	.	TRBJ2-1	CASSSGTPVFEQFF	TGTGCCAGCAGCTCCGGGACCCCGGTATTTGAGCAGTTCTTC
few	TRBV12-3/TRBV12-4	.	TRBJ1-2	CASSLLRGYTF	TGTGCCAGCAGTTTGCTCCGTGGCTACACCTTC
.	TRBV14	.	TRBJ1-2	CASSQTRRATNYGYTF	TGTGCCAGCAGCCAAACCCGAAGGGCTACTAACTATGGCTACACCTTC
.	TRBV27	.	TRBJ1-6	CASSPTGYPNSPLHF	TGTGCCAGCAGTCCTACAGGGTACCCAAATTCACCCCTCCACTTT
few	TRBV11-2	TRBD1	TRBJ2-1	CASATLTGAYNEQFF	TGTGCCAGCGCCACCTTGACAGGGGCCTACAATGAGCAGTTCTTC
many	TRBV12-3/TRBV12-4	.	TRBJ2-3	CASRPQTYPFFSLDTDTQYF	TGTGCCAGCAGACCTCAAACCTATCCGTTCTTTAGTCTGGACACAGATACGCAGTATTTT
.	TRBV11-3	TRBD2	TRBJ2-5	CASSLDGLAGVVGETQYF	TGTGCCAGCAGCTTAGACGGACTAGCGGGAGTTGTGGGGGAGACCCAGTACTTC
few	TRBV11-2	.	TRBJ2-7	CASSLNRVFYEQYF	TGTGCCAGCAGCTTGAACAGGGTCTTCTACGAGCAGTACTTC
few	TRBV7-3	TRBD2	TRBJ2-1	CASSPHYRGGRNEQFF	TGTGCCAGCAGCCCCCACTACCGGGGGGGCCGAAATGAGCAGTTCTTC
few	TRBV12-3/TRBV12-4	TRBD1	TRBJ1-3	CASSLQGARNTIYF	TGTGCCAGCAGTCTTCAGGGGGCTCGAAACACCATATATTTT
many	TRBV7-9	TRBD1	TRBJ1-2	CASSPRDRERSYTF	TGTGCCAGCAGCCCCAGGGACAGGGAAAGGAGCTACACCTTC
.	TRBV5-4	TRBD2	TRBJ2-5	CASSIRLAAQETQYF	TGTGCCAGCAGCATCCGACTAGCGGCTCAAGAGACCCAGTACTTC
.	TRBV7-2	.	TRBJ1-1	CASSFQGRGGTEAFF	TGTGCCAGCAGCTTCCAAGGGCGCGGGGGCACTGAAGCTTTCTTT
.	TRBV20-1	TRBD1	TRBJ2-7	CSAIQGGLEQYF	TGCAGTGCAATACAGGGGGGTCTCGAGCAGTACTTC
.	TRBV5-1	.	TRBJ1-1	CATRDFQNTEAFF	TGCGCCACCCGGGACTTTCAGAACACTGAAGCTTTCTTT
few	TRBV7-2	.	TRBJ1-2	CASSPGDIYGYTF	TGTGCCAGCAGCCCCGGGGACATCTATGGCTACACCTTC
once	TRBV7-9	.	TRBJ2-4	CASSLSFGNLAKNIQYF	TGTGCCAGCAGCTTATCGTTCGGGAACCTAGCCAAAAACATTCAGTACTTC
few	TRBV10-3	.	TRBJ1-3	CAISVGGQGNTIYF	TGTGCCATCAGTGTCGGGGGGCAAGGAAACACCATATATTTT
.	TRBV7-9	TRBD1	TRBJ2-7	CASSSWTGRRDEQYF	TGTGCCAGCAGCTCCTGGACAGGGAGACGCGACGAGCAGTACTTC
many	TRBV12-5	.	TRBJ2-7	CASGFSGGHTEQYF	TGTGCTAGTGGGTTCTCCGGGGGACATACCGAGCAGTACTTC
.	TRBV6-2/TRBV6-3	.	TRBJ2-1	CASSYYGTPMRDEQFF	TGTGCCAGCAGTTATTACGGGACTCCCATGAGGGATGAGCAGTTCTTC
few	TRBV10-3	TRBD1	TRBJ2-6	CAISEGGPGANVLTF	TGTGCCATCAGTGAAGGGGGCCCTGGGGCCAACGTCCTGACTTTC
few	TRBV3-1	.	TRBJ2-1	CASRLSVGGSNEQFF	TGTGCCAGCCGTCTATCTGTTGGGGGGAGCAATGAGCAGTTCTTC
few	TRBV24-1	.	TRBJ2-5	CATSALALGADETQYF	TGTGCCACCAGTGCCCTGGCACTAGGGGCGGATGAGACCCAGTACTTC
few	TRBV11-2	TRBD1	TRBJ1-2	CASSLGTGGMNNYGYTF	TGTGCCAGCAGCTTAGGGACAGGGGGTATGAATAACTATGGCTACACCTTC
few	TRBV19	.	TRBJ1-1	CASSSPGENTEAFF	TGTGCCAGTAGTAGCCCAGGAGAAAACACTGAAGCTTTCTTT
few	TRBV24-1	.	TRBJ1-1	CATEDEGQDLNTEAFF	TGTGCCACCGAGGATGAGGGGCAGGACCTGAACACTGAAGCTTTCTTT
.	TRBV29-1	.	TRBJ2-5	CSVSGASQETQYF	TGCAGCGTTTCCGGGGCTTCGCAAGAGACCCAGTACTTC
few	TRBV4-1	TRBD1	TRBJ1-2	CASSQPPNYRGVGYGYTF	TGCGCCAGCAGCCAACCCCCTAACTACAGGGGAGTGGGCTATGGCTACACCTTC
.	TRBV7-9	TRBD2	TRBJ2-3	CASSLAGGSLTQYF	TGTGCCAGCAGCTTAGCGGGAGGGTCCTTGACGCAGTATTTT
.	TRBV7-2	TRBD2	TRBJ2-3	CASSIPHGGGIDTQYF	TGTGCCAGCAGCATACCGCACGGCGGGGGGATAGATACGCAGTATTTT
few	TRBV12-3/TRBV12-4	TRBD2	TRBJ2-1	CASRSHRWGGNEQFF	TGTGCCAGCAGGAGTCATCGATGGGGGGGCAATGAGCAGTTCTTC
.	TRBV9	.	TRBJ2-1	CASSSGATYNEQFF	TGTGCCAGCAGCTCGGGGGCCACGTACAATGAGCAGTTCTTC
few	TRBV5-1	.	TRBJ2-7	CASSPAGPAGEQYF	TGCGCCAGCAGCCCTGCGGGCCCCGCCGGCGAGCAGTACTTC
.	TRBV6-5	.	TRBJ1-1	CASSYEGYGEAFF	TGTGCCAGCAGTTACGAGGGTTACGGTGAAGCTTTCTTT
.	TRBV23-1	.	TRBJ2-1	CARSQESRVNYNEQFF	TGCGCCAGAAGCCAAGAGTCGAGGGTGAACTACAATGAGCAGTTCTTC
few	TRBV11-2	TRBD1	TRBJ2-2	CASSLEPAAGQVPSGELFF	TGTGCCAGCAGCTTAGAGCCGGCGGCGGGACAGGTTCCGTCCGGGGAGCTGTTTTTT
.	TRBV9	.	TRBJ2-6	CASSDSRANVLTF	TGTGCCAGCAGCGACTCACGGGCCAACGTCCTGACTTTC
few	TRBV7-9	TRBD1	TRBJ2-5	CASSSSPGGQETQYF	TGTGCCAGCAGCTCCTCTCCAGGGGGCCAAGAGACCCAGTACTTC
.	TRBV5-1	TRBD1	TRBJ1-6	CASGPTGGDSPLHF	TGCGCCAGCGGCCCGACAGGGGGGGATTCACCCCTCCACTTT
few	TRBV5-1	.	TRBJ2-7	CASSLGRGLSSYEQYF	TGCGCCAGCAGCTTGGGCCGGGGACTGAGCTCCTACGAGCAGTACTTC
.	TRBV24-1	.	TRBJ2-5	CATSGTAGWDQETQYF	TGTGCCACCAGTGGGACAGCGGGGTGGGACCAAGAGACCCAGTACTTC
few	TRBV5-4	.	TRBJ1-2	CASSAGGDRSGHGYTF	TGTGCCAGCTCCGCGGGGGGAGACAGATCCGGGCACGGCTACACCTTC
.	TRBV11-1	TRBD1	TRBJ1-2	CASSFDRGGYGYTF	TGTGCCAGCAGCTTCGACAGGGGAGGTTATGGCTACACCTTC
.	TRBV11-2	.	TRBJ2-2	CASSPYGASVNTGELFF	TGTGCCAGCAGCCCCTATGGGGCTAGCGTGAACACCGGGGAGCTGTTTTTT
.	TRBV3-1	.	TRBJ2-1	CASSQDGNSWTAAYEQFF	TGTGCCAGCAGCCAAGATGGGAACAGCTGGACGGCGGCTTATGAGCAGTTCTTC
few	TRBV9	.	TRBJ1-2	CASSVTQIGGYTF	TGTGCCAGCAGCGTTACCCAGATTGGCGGCTACACCTTC
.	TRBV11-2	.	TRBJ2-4	CASSLDGGLAKNIQYF	TGTGCCAGCAGCTTAGATGGGGGATTGGCCAAAAACATTCAGTACTTC